This T cell receptor (beta chain) appears in the sequencing data of a study of T cell repertoires in cytomegalovirus infection. About the research overall: Recently identified HLA-C-restricted CMV epitopes were among the peptides used.

To note about this clonotype: No antigen is known for it.

Study-level findings and limits: The response measured ex vivo was dominated by TCR beta clonotypes (HLA-C-restricted and CMV-specific).

CDR1 is SEHNR, CDR2 FQNEAQ, per germline (reference sequence). CDR3 length: 13 residues. Trimming left V 5 bases short and J 1 base short, with 8 bases between. TCRdb independently ran MiXCR on the reads; one entry per CDR3 protein. The table lists tens of thousands of distinct CDR3 sequences, 20% of them singletons. This clonotype originated in a human donor in good health (CMV status not recorded). Some clones in this sample may be carry-over from other donors' samples. The specimen comprised CD8+ T cells from cultured PBMCs, sampled from culture after CMV antigen stimulation. The chain employs TRBV7-9 and TRBJ1-1, with unresolved D. The CDR3 here is CASSPTQNTEAFF. The CDR3, as DNA: TGTGCCAGCAGCCCAACACAGAACACTGAAGCTTTCTTT.